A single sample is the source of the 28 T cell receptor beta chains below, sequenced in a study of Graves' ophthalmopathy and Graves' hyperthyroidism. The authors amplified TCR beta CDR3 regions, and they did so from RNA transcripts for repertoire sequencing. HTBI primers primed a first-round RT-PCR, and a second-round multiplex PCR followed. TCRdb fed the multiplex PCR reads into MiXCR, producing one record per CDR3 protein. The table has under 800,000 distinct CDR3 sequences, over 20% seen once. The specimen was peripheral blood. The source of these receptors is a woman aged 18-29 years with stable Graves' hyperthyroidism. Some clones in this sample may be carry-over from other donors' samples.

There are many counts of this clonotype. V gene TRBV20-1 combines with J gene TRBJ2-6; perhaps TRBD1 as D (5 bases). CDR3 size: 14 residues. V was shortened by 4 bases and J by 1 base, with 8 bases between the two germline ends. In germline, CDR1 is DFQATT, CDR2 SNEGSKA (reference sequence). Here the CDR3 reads CSANAGSGANVLTF. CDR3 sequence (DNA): TGCAGTGCTAATGCAGGGTCTGGGGCCAACGTCCTGACTTTC.

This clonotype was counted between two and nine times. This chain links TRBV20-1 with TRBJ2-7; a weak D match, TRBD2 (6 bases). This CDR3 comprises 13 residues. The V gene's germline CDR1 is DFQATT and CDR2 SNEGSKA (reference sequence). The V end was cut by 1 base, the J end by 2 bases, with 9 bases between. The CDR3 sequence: CSARVGGTYEQYF. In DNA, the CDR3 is TGCAGTGCTAGAGTTGGGGGGACCTACGAGCAGTACTTC.

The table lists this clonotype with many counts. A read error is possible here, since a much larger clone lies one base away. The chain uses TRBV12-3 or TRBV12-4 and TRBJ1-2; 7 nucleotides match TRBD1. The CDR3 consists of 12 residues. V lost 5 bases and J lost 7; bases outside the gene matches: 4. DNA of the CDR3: TGTGCCAGCAGTCCCAACAGGGGTGGCTACACCTTC. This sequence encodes CASSPNRGGYTF.

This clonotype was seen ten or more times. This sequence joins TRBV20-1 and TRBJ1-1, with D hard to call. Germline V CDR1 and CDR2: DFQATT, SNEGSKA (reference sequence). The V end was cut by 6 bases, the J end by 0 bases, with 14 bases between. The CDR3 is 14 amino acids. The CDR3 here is CSAPVATMNTEAFF. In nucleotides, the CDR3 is TGCAGTGCCCCCGTGGCAACCATGAACACTGAAGCTTTCTTT.

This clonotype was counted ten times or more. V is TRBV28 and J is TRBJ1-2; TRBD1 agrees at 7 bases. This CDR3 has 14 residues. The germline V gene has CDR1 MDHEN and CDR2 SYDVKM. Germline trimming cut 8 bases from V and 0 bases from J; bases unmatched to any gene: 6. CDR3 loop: CASDGTDTNYGYTF. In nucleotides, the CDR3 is TGTGCCAGCGATGGGACAGATACTAACTATGGCTACACCTTC.

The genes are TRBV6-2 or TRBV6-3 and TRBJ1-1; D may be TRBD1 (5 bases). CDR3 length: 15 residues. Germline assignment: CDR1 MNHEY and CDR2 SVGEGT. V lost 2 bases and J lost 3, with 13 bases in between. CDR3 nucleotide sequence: TGTGCCAGCAGTTACACCACAGGACTACACACTGAAGCTTTCTTT. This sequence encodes CASSYTTGLHTEAFF.

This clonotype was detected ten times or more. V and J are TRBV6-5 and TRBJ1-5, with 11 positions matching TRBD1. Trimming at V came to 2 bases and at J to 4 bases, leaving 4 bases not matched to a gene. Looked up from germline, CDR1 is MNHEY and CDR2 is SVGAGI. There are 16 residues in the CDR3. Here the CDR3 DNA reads TGTGCCAGCAGTTACATGGGACAGGGGGAAAATCAGCCCCAGCATTTT. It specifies CASSYMGQGENQPQHF.

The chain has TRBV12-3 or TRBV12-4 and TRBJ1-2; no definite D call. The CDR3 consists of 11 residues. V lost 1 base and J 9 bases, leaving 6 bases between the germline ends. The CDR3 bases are TGTGCCAGCAGTTTAGTGGGTCGCTACACCTTC. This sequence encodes CASSLVGRYTF.

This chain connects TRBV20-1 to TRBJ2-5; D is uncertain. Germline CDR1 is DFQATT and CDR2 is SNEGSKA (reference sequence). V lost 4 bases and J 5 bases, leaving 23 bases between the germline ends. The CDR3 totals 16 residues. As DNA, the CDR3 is TGCAGTGCTACCGGACCCGTCAAGAGCGCCGGGGAGACCCAGTACTTC. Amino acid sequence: CSATGPVKSAGETQYF.

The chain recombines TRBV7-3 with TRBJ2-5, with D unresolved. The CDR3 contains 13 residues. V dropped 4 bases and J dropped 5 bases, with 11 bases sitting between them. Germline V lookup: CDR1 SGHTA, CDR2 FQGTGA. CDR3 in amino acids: CASSSTKLETQYF. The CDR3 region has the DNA TGTGCCAGCAGCTCCACTAAATTGGAGACCCAGTACTTC.

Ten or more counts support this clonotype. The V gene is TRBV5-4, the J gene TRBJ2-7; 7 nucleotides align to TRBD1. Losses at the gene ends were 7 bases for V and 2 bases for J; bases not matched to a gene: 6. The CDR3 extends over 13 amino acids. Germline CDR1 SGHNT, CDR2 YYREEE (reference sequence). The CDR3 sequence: CASRFQGAYEQYF. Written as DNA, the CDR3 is TGTGCCAGCCGATTCCAGGGGGCCTACGAGCAGTACTTC.

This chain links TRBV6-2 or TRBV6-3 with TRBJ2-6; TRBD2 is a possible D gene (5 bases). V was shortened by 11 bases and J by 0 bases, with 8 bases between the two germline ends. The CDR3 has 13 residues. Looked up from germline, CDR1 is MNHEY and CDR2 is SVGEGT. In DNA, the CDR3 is TGTGCCGGGAGCATCTCTGGGGCCAACGTCCTGACTTTC. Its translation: CAGSISGANVLTF.

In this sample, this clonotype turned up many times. The DNA of the CDR3 is TGTGCCAGCAGTGAGTCCAGGTCCAGGAACACTGAAGCTTTCTTT. Translating gives CASSESRSRNTEAFF. J is TRBJ1-1 and V is TRBV25-1; D is uncertain. The CDR3 is 15 residues long. Trimming took off 3 bases at V and 1 base at J, with 12 bases between the two ends. In germline, CDR1 is MGHDK, CDR2 SYGVNS.

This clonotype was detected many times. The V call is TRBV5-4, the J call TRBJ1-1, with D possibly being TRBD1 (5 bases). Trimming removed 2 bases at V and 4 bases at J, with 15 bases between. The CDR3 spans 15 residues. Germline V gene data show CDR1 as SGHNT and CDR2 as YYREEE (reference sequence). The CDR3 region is CASSFRGFIGTEAFF. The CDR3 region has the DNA TGTGCCAGCAGCTTTAGGGGTTTCATAGGCACTGAAGCTTTCTTT.

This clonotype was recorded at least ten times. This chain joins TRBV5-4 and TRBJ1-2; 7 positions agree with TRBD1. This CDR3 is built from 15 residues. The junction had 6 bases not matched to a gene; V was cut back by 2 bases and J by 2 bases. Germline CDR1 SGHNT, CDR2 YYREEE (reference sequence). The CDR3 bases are TGTGCCAGCAGCTTTCGCGACAGGGCGAACTATGGCTACACCTTC. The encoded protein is CASSFRDRANYGYTF.

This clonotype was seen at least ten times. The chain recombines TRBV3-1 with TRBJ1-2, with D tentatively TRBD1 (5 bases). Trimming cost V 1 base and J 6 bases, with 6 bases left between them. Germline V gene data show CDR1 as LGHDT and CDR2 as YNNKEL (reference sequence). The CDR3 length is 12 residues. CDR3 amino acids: CASSQARDGYTF. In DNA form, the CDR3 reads TGTGCCAGCAGCCAAGCCAGGGATGGCTACACCTTC.

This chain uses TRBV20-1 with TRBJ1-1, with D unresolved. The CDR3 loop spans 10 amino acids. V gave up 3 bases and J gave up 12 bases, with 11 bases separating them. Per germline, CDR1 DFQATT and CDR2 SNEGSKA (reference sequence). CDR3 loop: CSASAVQTFF. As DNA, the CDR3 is TGCAGTGCTAGCGCTGTCCAGACTTTCTTT.

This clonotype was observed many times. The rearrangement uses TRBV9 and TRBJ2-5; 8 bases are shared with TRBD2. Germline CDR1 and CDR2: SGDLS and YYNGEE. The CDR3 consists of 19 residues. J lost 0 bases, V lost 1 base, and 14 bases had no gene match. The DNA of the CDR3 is TGTGCCAGCAGCGTACCCCTCGGTTCAACGGGGGGGAACCAAGAGACCCAGTACTTC. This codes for CASSVPLGSTGGNQETQYF.

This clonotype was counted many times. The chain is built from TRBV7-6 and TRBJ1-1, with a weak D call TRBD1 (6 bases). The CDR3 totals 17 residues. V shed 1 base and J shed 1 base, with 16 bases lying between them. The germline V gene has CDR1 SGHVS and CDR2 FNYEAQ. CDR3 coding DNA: TGTGCCAGCAGCTTAGAATCCTTAGGACAGAAGAACACTGAAGCTTTCTTT. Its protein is CASSLESLGQKNTEAFF.

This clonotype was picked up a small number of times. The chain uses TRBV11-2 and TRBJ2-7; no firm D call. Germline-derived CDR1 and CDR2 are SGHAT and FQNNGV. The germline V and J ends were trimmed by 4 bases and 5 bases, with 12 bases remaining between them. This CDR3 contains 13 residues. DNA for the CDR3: TGTGCCAGCAGCTCCTTTCAAGACCACGAGCAGTACTTC. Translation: CASSSFQDHEQYF. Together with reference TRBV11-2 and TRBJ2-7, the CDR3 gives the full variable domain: EAGVAQSPRYKIIEKRQSVAFWCNPISGHATLYWYQQILGQGPKLLIQFQNNGVVDDSQLPKDRFSAERLKGVDSTLKIQPAKLEDSAVYLCASSSFQDHEQYFGPGTRLTVT.

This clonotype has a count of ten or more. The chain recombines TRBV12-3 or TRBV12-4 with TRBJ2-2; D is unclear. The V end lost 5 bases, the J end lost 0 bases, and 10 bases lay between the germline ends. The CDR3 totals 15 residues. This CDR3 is CASSQNPTNTGELFF. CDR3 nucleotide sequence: TGTGCCAGCAGTCAGAATCCCACGAACACCGGGGAGCTGTTTTTT.

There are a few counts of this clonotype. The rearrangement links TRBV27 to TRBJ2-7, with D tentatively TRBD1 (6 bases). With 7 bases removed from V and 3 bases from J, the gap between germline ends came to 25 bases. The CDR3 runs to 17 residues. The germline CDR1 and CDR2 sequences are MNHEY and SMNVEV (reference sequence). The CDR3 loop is CASIATGKPPHLYEQYF. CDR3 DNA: TGTGCCAGCATCGCCACAGGGAAACCTCCTCACCTCTACGAGCAGTACTTC.

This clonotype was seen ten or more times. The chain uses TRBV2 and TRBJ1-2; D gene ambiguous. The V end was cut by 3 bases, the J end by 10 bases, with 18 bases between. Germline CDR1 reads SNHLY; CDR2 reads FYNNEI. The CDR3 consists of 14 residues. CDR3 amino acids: CASSESPREDAYTF. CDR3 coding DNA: TGTGCCAGCAGTGAGAGTCCGCGAGAAGATGCCTACACCTTC.

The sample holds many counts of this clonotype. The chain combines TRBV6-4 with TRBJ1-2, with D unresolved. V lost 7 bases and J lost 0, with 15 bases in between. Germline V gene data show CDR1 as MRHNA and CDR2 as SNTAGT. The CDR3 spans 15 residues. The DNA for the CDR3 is TGTGCCAGCATGTACAGCTATCAGTCTAACTATGGCTACACCTTC. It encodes CASMYSYQSNYGYTF.

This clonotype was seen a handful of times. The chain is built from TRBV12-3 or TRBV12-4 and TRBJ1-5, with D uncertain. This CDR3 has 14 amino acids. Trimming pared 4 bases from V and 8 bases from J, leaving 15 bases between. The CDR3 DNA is TGTGCCAGCAGTTCCCGACCTGGGGTGGAGCCCCAGCATTTT. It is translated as CASSSRPGVEPQHF.

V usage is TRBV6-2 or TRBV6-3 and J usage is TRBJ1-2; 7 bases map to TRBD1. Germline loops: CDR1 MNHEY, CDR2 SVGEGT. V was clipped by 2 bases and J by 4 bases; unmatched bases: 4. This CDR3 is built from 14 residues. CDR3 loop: CASSYPDRAYGYTF. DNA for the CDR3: TGTGCCAGCAGTTACCCCGACAGGGCCTATGGCTACACCTTC.

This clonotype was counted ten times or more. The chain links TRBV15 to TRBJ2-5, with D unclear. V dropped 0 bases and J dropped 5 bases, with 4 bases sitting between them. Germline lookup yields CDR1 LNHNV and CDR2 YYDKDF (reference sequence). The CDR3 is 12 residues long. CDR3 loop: CATSRDGETQYF. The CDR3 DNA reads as TGTGCCACCAGCAGAGATGGGGAGACCCAGTACTTC.

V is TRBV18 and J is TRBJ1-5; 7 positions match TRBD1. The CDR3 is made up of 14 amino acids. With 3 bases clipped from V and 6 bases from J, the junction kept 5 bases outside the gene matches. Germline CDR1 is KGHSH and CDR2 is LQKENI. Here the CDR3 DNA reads TGTGCCAGCTCACCCGGGACAGCCATTCAGCCCCAGCATTTT. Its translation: CASSPGTAIQPQHF.